This is a list of T cell receptor beta chains from one sample in a study of T cells in Graves' hyperthyroidism and ophthalmopathy. Each CDR3 protein is one row after TCRdb ran MiXCR on the multiplex PCR reads. The top ten clones hold 11% to 15% of a sample with under 450,000 distinct CDR3 sequences, more than 15% of them seen once. The sequenced sample consisted of blood. The receptor source for this set is a woman aged 18-35 years with Graves' hyperthyroidism. CDR3s include the opening cysteine and the closing phenylalanine or tryptophan. The order of the fields is V gene, D gene, CDR3 length, J gene, clone size, CDR3 protein, CDR3 DNA. D genes are given only for firm matches. For some rows the clone size is stated as once, few or many, or as a class when expanded; others skip it.

TRBV3-1,TRBD2,17,TRBJ2-2,few,CASSPSLAGVGAGELFF,TGTGCCAGCAGCCCCTCACTAGCGGGAGTGGGGGCCGGGGAGCTGTTTTTT
TRBV28,.,15,TRBJ1-2,.,CASITQGGGNYGYTF,TGTGCCAGCATCACTCAGGGCGGAGGGAACTATGGCTACACCTTC
TRBV4-2,.,14,TRBJ2-7,many,CASSQFTTLGEQYF,TGTGCCAGCAGCCAATTCACGACATTAGGCGAGCAGTACTTC
TRBV29-1,TRBD1,12,TRBJ2-3,few,CSVEGQIDTQYF,TGCAGCGTTGAGGGACAGATAGATACGCAGTATTTT
TRBV6-1,TRBD1,17,TRBJ2-1,.,CASSPKFGTGLYNEQFF,TGTGCCAGCAGTCCTAAGTTCGGGACAGGCCTATACAATGAGCAGTTCTTC
TRBV3-1,TRBD1,15,TRBJ2-7,many,CASSQGTGYPYEQYF,TGTGCCAGCAGCCAAGGGACAGGGTATCCCTACGAGCAGTACTTC
TRBV19,TRBD2,14,TRBJ2-1,few,CASSILAGNNEQFF,TGTGCCAGTAGTATCCTAGCGGGGAACAATGAGCAGTTCTTC
TRBV6-2/TRBV6-3,.,13,TRBJ1-1,.,CASISERNTEAFF,TGTGCCAGCATCTCGGAGAGGAACACTGAAGCTTTCTTT
TRBV5-5,TRBD2,14,TRBJ2-1,.,CASRFLAGDDEQFF,TGTGCCAGCAGATTTCTAGCGGGGGACGACGAGCAGTTCTTC
TRBV9,.,17,TRBJ1-3,few,CASSESLGTFSGNTIYF,TGTGCCAGCAGCGAAAGCCTCGGGACTTTCTCTGGAAACACCATATATTTT
TRBV4-2,TRBD1,16,TRBJ2-5,.,CASSQGGQGALETQYF,TGTGCCAGCAGCCAGGGTGGACAGGGGGCGCTTGAGACCCAGTACTTC